Each of the 5 T cell receptor beta chains below was sequenced from the same sample in a study of cytomegalovirus exposure and HLA in healthy donors. With 60 Vbeta and 13 Jbeta primers, the PCR was carried out. TCRdb keeps only in-frame clones here, not all; method: immunoSEQ multiplex PCR. The sample has about 190,000 clones, 80% to 85% seen once. The sample was PBMCs. The receptors were sampled from a woman younger than 35 in good health and CMV-seropositive.

This chain uses TRBV6-1 with TRBJ2-3; TRBD2 aligns across 8 bases. Germline CDR1 is MNHNS and CDR2 is SASEGT. The CDR3 loop spans 14 amino acids. Trimming cost V 10 bases and J 2 bases; bases outside gene matches: 8. CDR3 loop: CATGAGADTDTQYF. DNA for the CDR3: TGTGCCACCGGAGCGGGGGCCGACACAGATACGCAGTATTTT.

This chain joins TRBV19 and TRBJ2-3; 7 nucleotides line up with TRBD2. CDR3 length equals 15 residues. V trimming: 7 bases; J trimming: 8 bases; junction bases outside the gene matches: 15. Germline CDR1 is LNHDA and CDR2 is SQIVND (reference sequence). CDR3 residues: CASKERGTTTGTQYF. The CDR3 DNA sequence: TGTGCCAGTAAGGAGCGGGGTACAACCACGGGTACGCAGTATTTT.

The rearrangement uses TRBV6-5 and TRBJ2-3; D might be TRBD1 (5 bases). CDR3 length: 15 residues. The germline gives CDR1 MNHEY, CDR2 SVGAGI. The germline V and J ends were trimmed by 2 bases and 0 bases, with 9 bases remaining between them. The CDR3: CASSYGADSTDTQYF. In DNA, the CDR3 is TGTGCCAGCAGTTACGGGGCAGATAGCACAGATACGCAGTATTTT.

This clone has a single count. V is TRBV18 and J is TRBJ1-4, with a tentative D call TRBD1 (5 bases). This CDR3 is built from 14 residues. Germline assignment: CDR1 KGHSH and CDR2 LQKENI. Trimming took 4 bases from V and 4 from J, leaving 10 bases between them. The CDR3 region is CASSQQRGNEKLFF. DNA of the CDR3: TGTGCCAGCTCACAACAAAGGGGTAATGAAAAACTGTTTTTT.

The chain couples TRBV19 to TRBJ1-4; TRBD1 matches at 9 bases. This CDR3 contains 16 residues. Germline trimming cut 0 bases from V and 8 bases from J; bases unmatched to any gene: 7. Germline CDR1 LNHDA, CDR2 SQIVND (reference sequence). For the CDR3, the DNA is TGTGCCAGTAGTATAGATAGGACAGGGGTAGGCGAAAAACTGTTTTTT. Its translation: CASSIDRTGVGEKLFF.